This TCR beta chain was sequenced for a study of blood T cell repertoires in COVID-19. Repertoires were generated with immunoSEQ multiplex PCR, while TCRdb's copy carries only in-frame clones and drops some. The sample carries tens of thousands of clones, 90% recorded once. Trimming took 3 bases from V and 1 from J, leaving 9 bases between them. CDR1 is KGHSH, CDR2 LQKENI, per germline. The CDR3 consists of 14 residues. Sequencing was done on a sample of peripheral blood. The rearrangement joins TRBV18 to TRBJ1-2; D is uncertain. The receptor was derived from a human donor in a cohort sampled during active COVID-19. The CDR3 sequence: CASSPQAVNYGYTF. Here the CDR3 DNA reads TGTGCCAGCTCACCTCAAGCCGTTAACTATGGCTACACCTTC.